The text below deals with one T cell receptor beta chain. Antigen unknown. No cell sorting was done before RNA was extracted from the tissue. This entry comes from a study of tumor and adjacent non-tumor tissue in lung cancer. On the study more broadly: On average, productive TCRbeta reads reached 4 million to 5 million per sample. Study results and limitations: Tumor TCR diversity, when higher, was linked to shorter survival.

Between the trimmed V and J ends, which lost 6 bases and 1 base, there was a span of 21 bases. CDR1 and CDR2 from the germline V gene are SGHAT and FQNNGV. The CDR3 covers 17 residues. A modified ARM-PCR protocol with three rounds of nested PCR amplified TCRbeta. Using its own MiXCR run on the multiplex PCR reads, TCRdb lists one record per CDR3 protein. The profile shows around 120,000 distinct CDR3 sequences, around three fifths of them singletons. V gene TRBV11-2 combines with J gene TRBJ1-1; D gene ambiguous. The source material was lung tumor tissue. The origin of this receptor is a man aged 25-40 years with non-small cell lung cancer. The CDR3 region is CASRPDWGTIRNTEAFF. The CDR3 nucleotides read TGTGCCAGCAGGCCGGACTGGGGAACGATTCGGAACACTGAAGCTTTCTTT.